This T cell receptor (beta chain) was captured in a study of spatial heterogeneity in lung cancer. Study details: Raw reads showed each unique TCR and UMI combination turning up more than ten times on average. Study-wide results and limits: Circulating ubiquitous expanded tumor TCRs were observed more frequently at resection than at follow-up.

With respect to this clonotype: Its antigen is unknown.

The CDR3 spans 15 residues. Trimming stripped 6 bases from V and 0 bases from J, with 9 bases between. The germline gives CDR1 SNHLY, CDR2 FYNNEI. TCR cDNA molecules each carried a unique molecular identifier. TCRdb called the 5' RACE reads again in MiXCR, with one record for every CDR3 protein. The sample has roughly 75,000 distinct CDR3 sequences; more than 10% are singletons. Time point specified: sample taken at primary tumor resection. Unsorted samples of tumor, nontumor lung or frozen PBMC had their whole RNA sequenced. The donor population consisted of approximately 70 patients with untreated, early-stage non-small cell lung cancer.

The receptor was derived from a male donor with early-stage non-small cell lung cancer. The material sequenced was PBMCs, taken at surgery. This chain joins TRBV2 and TRBJ2-6; D might be TRBD2 (5 bases). The CDR3 reads CASRVGNSGANVLTF. The CDR3 coding sequence is TGTGCCAGCAGAGTCGGGAACTCTGGGGCCAACGTCCTGACTTTC.